This T cell receptor beta chain appears in the sequencing data of a study of graft-versus-host responses after intestinal transplantation. Study background: As for transplant type, recipients had multivisceral, liver-intestinal, or isolated intestinal grafts. Findings and caveats of the study: The study associated peak circulating GvH clone levels with early post-transplant HvG declines. Allograft graft-versus-host to host-versus-graft clonal ratios ran high in patients with graft-donor T cell macrochimerism. GvH clones appeared in recipient marrow, some first in ileum or blood.

Assay: immunoSEQ multiplex PCR; the TCRdb copy retains only in-frame clones and omits some. The repertoire consists of under 140,000 clones, with 93% occurring once and the leading ten covering about 0.51%. With respect to this clone: The antigen is undetermined.

This TCR was sampled from a human donor who received an intestinal transplant. This specimen was unstimulated CD8+ T cells sorted from spleen or lymph node cells, taken before intestinal transplant.

CDR3 bases: TGTGCCAGCAGCTTGGGCTGGGGCGCCACTGAAGCTTTCTTT. This sequence encodes CASSLGWGATEAFF. The J gene is TRBJ1-1, the V gene TRBV5-5, with D tentatively TRBD1 (5 bases). Per the germline V gene, CDR1 is SGHKS and CDR2 is YYEKEE (reference sequence). V lost 0 bases, J lost 4 bases, and 10 bases lay in between. This CDR3 region has 14 residues.